This T cell receptor beta chain was found in a study of blood T cell repertoires in COVID-19. This CDR3 contains 15 residues. Germline V gives CDR1 SGHTA, CDR2 FQGNSA. V lost 5 bases to trimming and J lost 10 bases; unmatched junction nucleotides: 8. Original handling: Amplified reference gene primers provided the basis for estimating nucleated cell counts. TCRdb keeps only in-frame clones here, not all; method: immunoSEQ multiplex PCR. The DNA gave D and trimming, while V, J and clone size come from that table. The repertoire holds about 46,000 clones, around 84% seen once, with 4% to 5% in the top ten.

Material for sequencing was peripheral blood. The J gene is TRBJ2-5, the V gene TRBV7-2, with 15 bases fitting TRBD2. The clonotype comes from a man aged 80 or over with active COVID-19. The CDR3 sequence: CASSPPGLAGGGQYF. The CDR3, as DNA: TGTGCCAGCAGCCCACCGGGACTAGCGGGGGGAGGCCAGTACTTC.